One and the same sample provided the 19 T cell receptor beta chains below, sequenced in a study of blood T cell repertoires in COVID-19. Generated by immunoSEQ multiplex PCR, the TCRdb table keeps only in-frame clones and is missing some. The sample consists of 210,000 or so clones, 70% to 90% of them appearing once. The specimen sequenced was peripheral blood. These receptors were taken from a man aged 50 or older with acute or convalescent COVID-19.

The gene calls are TRBV6-5 and TRBJ1-5, with D possibly TRBD1 on 6 matching bases. The V gene lost 0 bases and the J gene lost 4 bases, with 10 bases spanning the gap. The CDR3 runs 15 residues. Looked up from germline, CDR1 is MNHEY and CDR2 is SVGAGI. The CDR3 DNA reads as TGTGCCAGCAGTTACTCGATACAGGGTAATCAGCCCCAGCATTTT. Translating it yields CASSYSIQGNQPQHF.

The chain links TRBV25-1 to TRBJ1-2; 10 bases agree with TRBD1. Per germline, CDR1 MGHDK and CDR2 SYGVNS. Losses at the gene ends were 2 bases for V and 3 bases for J; bases not matched to a gene: 9. The CDR3 has 17 amino acids. CDR3 coding DNA: TGTGCCAGCAGTGAAGGGACAGGGGTCGGCTGGGACTATGGCTACACCTTC. Amino acid sequence: CASSEGTGVGWDYGYTF.

The table lists this clone with a count of one. This chain links TRBV5-8 with TRBJ1-5, with D possibly being TRBD1 (6 bases). CDR3 size: 16 residues. Germline lookup yields CDR1 SGHTS and CDR2 YDEGEE. The V gene lost 3 bases and the J gene lost 0 bases, with 13 bases spanning the gap. The CDR3: CASSSGGGYSNQPQHF. Written as DNA, the CDR3 is TGTGCCAGCAGCTCGGGAGGGGGGTATAGCAATCAGCCCCAGCATTTT.

The CDR3 here is CASSLGQTLYGYTF. Written as DNA, the CDR3 is TGTGCCAGCAGCTTGGGACAGACTCTCTATGGCTACACCTTC. The gene calls are TRBV7-9 and TRBJ1-2, with TRBD1 matching over 7 bases. The CDR3 length is 14 residues. Germline CDR1 SEHNR, CDR2 FQNEAQ (reference sequence). Trimming removed 3 bases from V and 4 bases from J; junction bases left unmatched: 5.

This chain links TRBV3-1 (or the pseudogene TRBV3-2) with TRBJ2-7; D might be TRBD1 (6 bases). Germline V CDR1 and CDR2: LGHDT, YNNKEL (reference sequence). V was clipped by 5 bases and J by 1 base, with 12 bases between them. The CDR3 runs to 14 residues. The CDR3 DNA is TGTGCCAGCAGCTATGGGACACGTTCCTACGAGCAGTACTTC. As protein: CASSYGTRSYEQYF.

This clone was counted between two and nine times. The rearrangement joins TRBV11-2 to TRBJ1-3; D is perhaps TRBD1 (5 bases). The V gene lost 7 bases and the J gene lost 2 bases, with 9 bases spanning the gap. CDR1 and CDR2 from the germline V gene are SGHAT and FQNNGV. This CDR3 has 13 residues. The CDR3, as DNA: TGTGCCAGCAACAAAGGGGCTGGAAACACCATATATTTT. Residues: CASNKGAGNTIYF.

This chain uses TRBV5-8 with TRBJ1-5; TRBD1 agrees at 7 bases. The CDR3 sequence is 14 residues long. V was clipped by 3 bases and J by 5 bases; unmatched bases: 5. Germline V CDR1 and CDR2: SGHTS, YDEGEE. The CDR3 DNA reads as TGTGCCAGCAGCTGGGACCAGGGGGATCAGCCCCAGCATTTT. Its translation is CASSWDQGDQPQHF.

V usage is TRBV29-1 and J usage is TRBJ1-1; TRBD1 aligns across 7 bases. Germline V gene sequence: CDR1 SQVTM, CDR2 ANQGSEA. There are 16 residues in the CDR3. The V gene end was trimmed by 5 bases and the J gene end by 4 bases; junction bases not matched to a gene: 16. The CDR3 region has the DNA TGCAGCGTTTCCTACCCCATCCGACAGGGTGCCACTGAAGCTTTCTTT. It yields the protein CSVSYPIRQGATEAFF.

The chain has TRBV27 and TRBJ1-1, with a possible D match to TRBD1 (5 bases). The V and J ends lost 6 bases and 1 base respectively, with 18 bases between them. The CDR3 has 16 residues. Germline loops: CDR1 MNHEY, CDR2 SMNVEV (reference sequence). CDR3 region: CASRPRTDTTNTEAFF. CDR3 sequence (DNA): TGTGCCAGCAGGCCTAGGACGGACACTACGAACACTGAAGCTTTCTTT.

CDR3 amino acids: CASSLVLQLTTNEKLFF. The CDR3 DNA reads TGTGCCAGCAGCTTAGTCCTTCAACTAACAACTAATGAAAAACTGTTTTTT. V and J are TRBV11-2 and TRBJ1-4; no definite D call. CDR3 length equals 17 residues. Trimming removed 1 base from V and 0 bases from J, with 12 bases in between. Germline-derived CDR1 and CDR2 are SGHAT and FQNNGV.

The chain employs TRBV6-6 and TRBJ1-1, with D perhaps TRBD1 (5 bases). The CDR3 contains 12 residues. Trimming cost V 8 bases and J 2 bases, with 9 bases left between them. The V gene's germline CDR1 is MNHNY and CDR2 SVGAGI (reference sequence). CDR3 residues: CASAGQNTEAFF. The CDR3 nucleotides are TGTGCCAGCGCCGGACAAAACACTGAAGCTTTCTTT.

This clone was found a few times. The chain combines TRBV19 with TRBJ1-5; weak D call: TRBD1 (6 bases). CDR1 and CDR2 (germline): LNHDA, SQIVND (reference sequence). The CDR3 covers 14 residues. Trimming left V 6 bases short and J 0 bases short, with 9 bases between. The CDR3 DNA reads as TGTGCCAGTAGGGGGGCTAATAGCAATCAGCCCCAGCATTTT. Translated, it gives CASRGANSNQPQHF.

The chain carries TRBV19 and TRBJ1-5, with no clear D. Germline loops: CDR1 LNHDA, CDR2 SQIVND (reference sequence). The CDR3 has 14 residues. Trimming left V 3 bases short and J 1 base short, with 7 bases between. The CDR3 sequence: CASSIAVSNQPQHF. As DNA, the CDR3 is TGTGCCAGTAGTATCGCGGTCAGCAATCAGCCCCAGCATTTT.

V gene TRBV29-1 combines with J gene TRBJ2-7, with 8 bases lining up with TRBD2. This CDR3 has 12 residues. Germline V gene sequence: CDR1 SQVTM, CDR2 ANQGSEA. The V segment lost 4 bases and the J segment 6 bases; nucleotides outside the gene matches: 5. The CDR3 spells CSVGSGGLEQYF. DNA for the CDR3: TGCAGCGTTGGATCGGGGGGGCTCGAGCAGTACTTC.

There are a few counts of this clone. The rearrangement uses TRBV6-1 and TRBJ1-2; 8 bases align to TRBD1. The CDR3 runs 16 residues. Looked up from germline, CDR1 is MNHNS and CDR2 is SASEGT. With 3 bases clipped from V and 1 base from J, the junction kept 7 bases outside the gene matches. The CDR3 sequence: CASSERDRQLNYGYTF. CDR3 bases: TGTGCCAGCAGTGAGCGGGACAGGCAACTTAACTATGGCTACACCTTC.

In its sample, this clone was seen a few times. The chain couples TRBV6-6 to TRBJ1-2; 9 positions agree with TRBD1. Germline-derived CDR1 and CDR2 are MNHNY and SVGAGI (reference sequence). The CDR3 totals 14 residues. After removal of 4 bases from V and 6 bases from J, the junction contained 6 bases not matched to a gene. This chain's CDR3 is CASSSPTGGNGYTF. The CDR3 bases are TGTGCCAGCAGTTCTCCGACAGGGGGTAATGGCTACACCTTC.

This chain uses TRBV6-4 with TRBJ1-1; D gene uncertain. CDR3 length equals 13 residues. V lost 3 bases and J lost 1, with 6 bases in between. CDR1 MRHNA and CDR2 SNTAGT come from the germline V gene. The CDR3 DNA reads TGTGCCAGCAGTGATAGGAGGAACACTGAAGCTTTCTTT. Its protein is CASSDRRNTEAFF.

The chain couples TRBV30 to TRBJ1-2; D is undetermined. V was pared by 2 bases and J by 2 bases, with 6 bases between. Germline V gene lookup returns CDR1 GTSNPN and CDR2 SVGIG (reference sequence). The length of the CDR3 is 12 residues. The CDR3 sequence is CAWSPQNYGYTF. The CDR3 DNA sequence: TGTGCCTGGAGTCCCCAAAACTATGGCTACACCTTC.

This chain links TRBV19 with TRBJ1-2, with TRBD1 matching 10 bases. Germline values: CDR1 LNHDA, CDR2 SQIVND (reference sequence). CDR3 size: 15 residues. Unmatched junction bases numbered 6, after V lost 4 bases and J lost 4 bases. The CDR3 loop reads CASSTTGGVGYGYTF. CDR3 bases: TGTGCCAGTAGTACGACAGGGGGCGTCGGCTATGGCTACACCTTC.